One and the same sample provided the 4 T cell receptor beta chains below, sequenced in a study of T cell responses to AZD1222 COVID-19 vaccine. Repertoires were generated with immunoSEQ multiplex PCR, while TCRdb's copy carries only in-frame clones and drops some. The sample lists about 110,000 clones, more than 85% occurring once. The material was peripheral blood, obtained on day 0 of AZD1222 vaccination. All receptors come from an adult in good health.

V gene TRBV14 combines with J gene TRBJ2-5; D unresolved. Germline lookup yields CDR1 SGHDN and CDR2 FVKESK. The V gene lost 2 bases and the J gene lost 2 bases, with 6 bases spanning the gap. The CDR3 consists of 13 residues. CDR3 nucleotide sequence: TGTGCCAGCAGCCAACTAGTGCAAGAGACCCAGTACTTC. Amino acid sequence: CASSQLVQETQYF.

This chain joins TRBV4-1 and TRBJ1-5; D might be TRBD1 (5 bases). Trimming left V 3 bases short and J 3 bases short, with 9 bases between. The length of the CDR3 is 14 residues. The V gene's germline CDR1 is MGHRA and CDR2 YSYEKL. DNA for the CDR3: TGCGCCAGCAGCCAGGGGCCCCTCAATCAGCCCCAGCATTTT. Translating it yields CASSQGPLNQPQHF.

The count of this clone is one. The rearrangement joins TRBV18 to TRBJ2-3; 8 nucleotides align to TRBD1. The CDR3 is made up of 15 amino acids. Losses at the gene ends were 5 bases for V and 2 bases for J; bases not matched to a gene: 6. Germline values: CDR1 KGHSH, CDR2 LQKENI. CDR3 residues: CASSDRGALTDTQYF. The CDR3 DNA is TGTGCCAGCTCAGACAGGGGAGCCCTCACAGATACGCAGTATTTT.

The chain combines TRBV5-5 with TRBJ2-5; 8 bases match TRBD1. The CDR3 is 16 amino acids. CDR1 SGHKS and CDR2 YYEKEE come from the germline V gene (reference sequence). J was trimmed by 2 bases and V by 2 bases; bases with no gene match: 8. Written as DNA, the CDR3 is TGTGCCAGCAGCTTCTACGGCACAGGGGGACAAGAGACCCAGTACTTC. This sequence encodes CASSFYGTGGQETQYF.